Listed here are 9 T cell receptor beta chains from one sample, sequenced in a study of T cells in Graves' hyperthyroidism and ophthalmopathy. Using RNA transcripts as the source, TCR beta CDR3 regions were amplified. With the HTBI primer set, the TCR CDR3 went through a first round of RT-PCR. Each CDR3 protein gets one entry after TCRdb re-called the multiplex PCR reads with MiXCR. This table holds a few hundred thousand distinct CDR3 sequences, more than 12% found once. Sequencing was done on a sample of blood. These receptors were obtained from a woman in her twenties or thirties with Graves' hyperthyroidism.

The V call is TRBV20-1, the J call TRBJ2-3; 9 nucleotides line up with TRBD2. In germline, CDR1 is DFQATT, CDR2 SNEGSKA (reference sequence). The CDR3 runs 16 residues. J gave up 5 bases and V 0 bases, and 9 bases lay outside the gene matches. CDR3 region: CSARDQSSGDQDTQYF. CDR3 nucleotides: TGCAGTGCTAGAGATCAGTCTAGCGGGGACCAAGATACGCAGTATTTT.

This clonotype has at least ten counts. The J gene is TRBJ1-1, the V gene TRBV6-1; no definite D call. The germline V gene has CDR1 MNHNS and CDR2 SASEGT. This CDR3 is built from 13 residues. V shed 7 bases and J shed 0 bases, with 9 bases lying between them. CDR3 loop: CASKNKMNTEAFF. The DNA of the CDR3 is TGTGCCAGCAAAAACAAAATGAACACTGAAGCTTTCTTT.

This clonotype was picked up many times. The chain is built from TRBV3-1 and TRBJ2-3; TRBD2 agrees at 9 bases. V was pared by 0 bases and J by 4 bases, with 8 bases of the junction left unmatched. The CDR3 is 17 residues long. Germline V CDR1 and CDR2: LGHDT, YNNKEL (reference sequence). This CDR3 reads CASSQDFVAGVSDTQYF. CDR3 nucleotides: TGTGCCAGCAGCCAAGACTTTGTAGCGGGAGTATCAGATACGCAGTATTTT.

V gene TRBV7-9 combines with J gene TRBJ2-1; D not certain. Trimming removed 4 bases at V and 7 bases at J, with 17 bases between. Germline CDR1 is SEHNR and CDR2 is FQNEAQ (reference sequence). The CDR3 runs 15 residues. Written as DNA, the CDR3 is TGTGCCAGCAGCTCCACAGAGAAACCTTTTAATGAGCAGTTCTTC. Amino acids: CASSSTEKPFNEQFF. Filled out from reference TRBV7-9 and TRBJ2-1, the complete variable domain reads DTGVSQNPRHKITKRGQNVTFRCDPISEHNRLYWYRQTLGQGPEFLTYFQNEAQLEKSRLLSDRFSAERPKGSFSTLEIQRTEQGDSAMYLCASSSTEKPFNEQFFGPGTRLTVL.

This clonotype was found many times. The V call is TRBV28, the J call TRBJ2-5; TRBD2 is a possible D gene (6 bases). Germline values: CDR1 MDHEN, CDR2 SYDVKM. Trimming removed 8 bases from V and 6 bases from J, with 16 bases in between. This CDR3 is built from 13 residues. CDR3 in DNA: TGTGCCAGCCGATCTACTAGCATGAAGACCCAGTACTTC. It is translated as CASRSTSMKTQYF.

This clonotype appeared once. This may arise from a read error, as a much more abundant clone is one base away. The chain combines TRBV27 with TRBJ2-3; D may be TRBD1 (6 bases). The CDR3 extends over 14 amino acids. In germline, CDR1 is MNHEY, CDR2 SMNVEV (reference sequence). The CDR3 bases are TGTGCCAGCAGTATCGGACGGGACACAGATACGCAGTTTTTT. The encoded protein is CASSIGRDTDTQFF.

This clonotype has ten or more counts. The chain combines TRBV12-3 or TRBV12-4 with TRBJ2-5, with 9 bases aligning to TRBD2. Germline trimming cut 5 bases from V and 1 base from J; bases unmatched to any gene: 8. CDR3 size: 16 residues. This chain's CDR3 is CASSLQAGGGQETQYF. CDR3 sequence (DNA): TGTGCCAGCAGTCTCCAAGCGGGAGGAGGCCAAGAGACCCAGTACTTC.

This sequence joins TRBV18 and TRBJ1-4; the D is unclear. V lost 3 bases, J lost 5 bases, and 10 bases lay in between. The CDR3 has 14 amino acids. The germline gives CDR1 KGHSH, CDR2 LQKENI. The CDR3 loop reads CASSPREKNEKLFF. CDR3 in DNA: TGTGCCAGCTCACCGAGGGAGAAGAATGAAAAACTGTTTTTT.

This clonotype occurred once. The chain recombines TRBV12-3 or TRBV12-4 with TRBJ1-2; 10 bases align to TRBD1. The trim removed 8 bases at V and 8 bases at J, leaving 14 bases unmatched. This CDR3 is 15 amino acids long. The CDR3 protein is CASGSRDRGAYGYTF. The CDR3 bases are TGTGCCAGCGGTAGCCGGGACAGGGGAGCTTACGGCTACACCTTC.